This T cell receptor (beta chain) was captured in a study of a mutant IDH1 vaccine in newly diagnosed glioma. Across the whole study: Commencement of vaccination occurred 4-6 weeks following radiotherapy alone, or concurrently with temozolomide cycles. Averaging around 40 years of age, treated patients were about 60% male and roughly 40% female. Week 47 marked visit V13, whereas week 35 marked visit V12.

The sample's time point: week 35, safety follow-up. Every vaccination contained 300 ug of the mutant IDH1 20-mer peptide and was paired with topical imiquimod. Germline V gene lookup returns CDR1 SGDLS and CDR2 YYNGEE. There are 13 residues in the CDR3. V lost 3 bases, J lost 7 bases, and 13 bases lay in between. As regards this clone: No antigen is known for it.

Sequenced by immunoSEQ multiplex PCR; TCRdb stores in-frame clones only, minus some. The sample has 30,000 to 40,000 clones; around three quarters are singletons. The specimen was PBMCs, collected from a glioma patient whose treatment included an IDH1 peptide vaccine. This chain joins TRBV9 and TRBJ1-2; D gene uncertain. This clonotype was sampled from a man aged 40-49 years with glioma. Some clones in this sample may be carry-over from other donors' samples. The CDR3 nucleotides are TGTGCCAGCAGCGCCGGGATCAGGTTTGGCTACACCTTC. Residues: CASSAGIRFGYTF.